This TCR beta chain was captured by sequencing in a study of identical twins. CDR3 length equals 12 residues. Trimming stripped 7 bases from V and 7 bases from J, with 11 bases between. The germline CDR1 and CDR2 sequences are MNHEY and SMNVEV (reference sequence). TCRdb passed the 5' RACE reads through MiXCR, listing each CDR3 protein once. The sample records about 450,000 distinct CDR3 sequences, less than 20% being singletons. Healthy Caucasian individuals made up all the donors. This clonotype was counted a few times. Its antigen is unknown. Study-level findings and limits: Where out-of-frame alpha sequences were twin-shared, they showed excess low generation probability.

The clonotype originates from a man aged 45 to 65 in good health. The chain links TRBV27 to TRBJ2-1, with D unclear. Sequenced material: naive T cells sorted from blood. The CDR3 reads CASTADWNEQFF. Here the CDR3 DNA reads TGTGCCAGCACTGCGGATTGGAATGAGCAGTTCTTC.